This T cell receptor beta chain was documented in a study of blood T cell repertoires in COVID-19 (dated by TCRdb to 2018 to 2021). Study-level background: Samples from collaborators originated in the United States, Italy and Spain and spanned both the acute and convalescent phases of COVID-19. The material from the prospective study consisted of cDNA or gDNA derived from T cells, B-cell-depleted T cells, or PBMCs. Deeply sampled blood TCRbeta repertoires from subjects exposed to, actively infected with, or recovered from COVID-19 were included in the dataset. The repertoires were released in a freely available public database intended as a resource for research on the immune response to SARS-CoV-2. The samples were drawn from two sources: the first 160 participants of the ongoing ImmuneRACE study, and 1,254 subjects contributed by 6 global collaborators. Sample metadata almost always included a de-identified subject ID, COVID-19 status, age in years and sex. HLA class I and class II types, where available, came from metadata supplied by the sample provider rather than from assay-based typing. General findings and caveats noted by the study authors: How much clinical and demographic metadata was included differed by source and by participant, and the metadata was provided uncurated.

The collaborating institutions used their own protocols to collect whole blood in K2EDTA tubes. For TCRbeta analysis, collaborator samples were shipped as frozen whole blood, as isolated PBMCs, or as DNA extracted from either sample type. TCRbeta CDR3 regions were amplified from genomic DNA using the immunoSEQ Assay, a bias-controlled multiplex PCR. The study's processing was this. The number of nucleated cells in each sample was estimated by amplification of reference gene primers within the assay. To quantify the absolute abundance of each unique TCRbeta CDR3 rearrangement, sequence reads were collapsed and filtered. For each sample, productive Simpson clonality was calculated by taking the square root of Simpson's diversity index across productive rearrangements. TCRdb's version of the immuneACCESS table is confined to in-frame rearrangements and falls short of the full clone set. An unresolved V gene accounts for under half of the shortfall where checked; the remainder is of unknown origin. V, J and clone size reflect that table, while D and trimming were determined from the DNA. This sample holds roughly 230,000 clones; around 82% were observed only once. The ten largest make up roughly 8.7% of the sample.

Notes on this clone: Its binding antigen is unknown. Base-call qualities are not available, and no considerably larger clone is one nucleotide away.

The sample comprised peripheral blood. This TCR derives from a man in his forties with active or convalescent COVID-19.

The DNA sequence is TGTGCCAGCAGTGGCCGGACAGGGATCACCGGGGAGCTGTTTTTT. Translated, it reads CASSGRTGITGELFF. Here the chain combines TRBV2 and TRBJ2-2; 8 middle bases align to TRBD1. The germline V gene yields SNHLY for CDR1 and FYNNEI for CDR2. For this chain, trimming is 4 bases at the V end and 4 bases at the J end, and the number of junction bases without a gene match is 5. There are 15 amino acids in the CDR3, from cysteine to phenylalanine inclusive. The entry retains the CDR3 DNA only, 45 bases that are in frame from base 1.